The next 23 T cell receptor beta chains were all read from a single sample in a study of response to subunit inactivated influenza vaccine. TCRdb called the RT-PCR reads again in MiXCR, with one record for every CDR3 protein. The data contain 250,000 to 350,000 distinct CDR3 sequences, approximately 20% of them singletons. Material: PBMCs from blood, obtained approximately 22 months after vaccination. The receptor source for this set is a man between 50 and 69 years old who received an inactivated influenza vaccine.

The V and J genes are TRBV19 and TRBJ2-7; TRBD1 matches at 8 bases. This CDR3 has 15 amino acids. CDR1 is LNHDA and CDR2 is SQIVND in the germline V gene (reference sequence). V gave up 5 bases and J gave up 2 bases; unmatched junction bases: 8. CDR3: CASSPRTGTPYEQYF. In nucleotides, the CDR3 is TGTGCCAGTAGTCCACGGACAGGGACGCCCTACGAGCAGTACTTC.

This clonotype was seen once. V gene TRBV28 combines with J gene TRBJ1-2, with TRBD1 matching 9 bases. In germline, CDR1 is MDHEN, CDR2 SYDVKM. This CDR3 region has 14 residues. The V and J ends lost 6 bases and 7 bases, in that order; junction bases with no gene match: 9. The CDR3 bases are TGTGCCAGCAGCTCTATACAGGGGGCGATTGGCTACACCTTC. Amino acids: CASSSIQGAIGYTF.

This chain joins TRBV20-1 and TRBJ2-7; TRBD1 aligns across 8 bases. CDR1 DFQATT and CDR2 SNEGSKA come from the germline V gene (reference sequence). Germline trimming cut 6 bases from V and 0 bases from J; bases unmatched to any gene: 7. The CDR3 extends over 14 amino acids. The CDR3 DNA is TGCAGTGCAAAACAGGGGGTCCTCTCCTACGAGCAGTACTTC. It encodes CSAKQGVLSYEQYF.

The CDR3 loop is CASSRQGGGGEAFF. In nucleotides, the CDR3 is TGTGCCAGCTCCCGTCAGGGGGGAGGGGGTGAAGCTTTCTTT. The chain combines TRBV18 with TRBJ1-1; 7 nucleotides line up with TRBD1. CDR3 size: 14 residues. V shed 6 bases, J shed 7 bases, and the junction held 11 bases outside the gene matches. The V gene's germline CDR1 is KGHSH and CDR2 LQKENI. Together with reference TRBV18 and TRBJ1-1, the CDR3 gives the full variable domain: NAGVMQNPRHLVRRRGQEARLRCSPMKGHSHVYWYRQLPEEGLKFMVYLQKENIIDESGMPKERFSAEFPKEGPSILRIQQVVRGDSAAYFCASSRQGGGGEAFFGQGTRLTVV.

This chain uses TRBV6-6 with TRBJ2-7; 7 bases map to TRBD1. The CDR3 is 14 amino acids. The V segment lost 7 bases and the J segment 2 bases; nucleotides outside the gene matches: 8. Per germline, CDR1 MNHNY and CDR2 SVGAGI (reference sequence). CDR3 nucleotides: TGTGCCAGCAACGTAGACAGGGTACCCTACGAGCAGTACTTC. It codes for CASNVDRVPYEQYF.

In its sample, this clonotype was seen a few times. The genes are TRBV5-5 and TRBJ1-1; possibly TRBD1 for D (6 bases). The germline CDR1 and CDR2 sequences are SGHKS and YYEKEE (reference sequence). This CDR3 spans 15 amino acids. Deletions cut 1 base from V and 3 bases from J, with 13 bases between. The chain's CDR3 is CASSLMQGLDTEAFF. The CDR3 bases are TGTGCCAGCAGCTTGATGCAGGGGCTCGACACTGAAGCTTTCTTT.

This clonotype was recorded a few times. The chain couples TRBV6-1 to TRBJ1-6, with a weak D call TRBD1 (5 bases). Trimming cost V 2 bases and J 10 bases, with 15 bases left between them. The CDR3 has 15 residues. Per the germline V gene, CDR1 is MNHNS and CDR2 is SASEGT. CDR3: CASSELGQGKSPLHF. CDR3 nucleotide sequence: TGTGCCAGCAGTGAATTAGGGCAGGGAAAATCACCCCTCCACTTT.

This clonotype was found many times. CDR3 residues: CASSELTTGSLWGIVQDTQYF. The CDR3 nucleotides are TGCGCCAGCAGTGAGCTCACGACAGGGTCGTTATGGGGGATCGTTCAAGATACGCAGTATTTT. This chain uses TRBV10-2 with TRBJ2-3; 7 nucleotides agree with TRBD1. The CDR3 is 21 residues long. CDR1 and CDR2 (germline): WSHSY, SAAADI. V was clipped by 2 bases and J by 5 bases; unmatched bases: 25.

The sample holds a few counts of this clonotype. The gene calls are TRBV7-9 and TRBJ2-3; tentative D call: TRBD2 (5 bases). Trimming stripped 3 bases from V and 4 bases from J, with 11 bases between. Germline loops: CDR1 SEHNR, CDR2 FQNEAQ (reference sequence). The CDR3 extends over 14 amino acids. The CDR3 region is CASSFSEVADTQYF. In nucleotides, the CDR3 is TGTGCCAGCAGCTTTTCGGAGGTCGCAGATACGCAGTATTTT.

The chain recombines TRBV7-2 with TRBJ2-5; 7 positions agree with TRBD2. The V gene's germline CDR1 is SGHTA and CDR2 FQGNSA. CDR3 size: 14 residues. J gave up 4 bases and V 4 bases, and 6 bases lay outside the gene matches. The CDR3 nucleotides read TGTGCCAGCAGCTCTGGACTAGTCTCAGAGACCCAGTACTTC. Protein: CASSSGLVSETQYF.

Written as DNA, the CDR3 is TGTGCCAGCAGCGTCACTCACGGGGAGCTGTTTTTT. Residues: CASSVTHGELFF. The gene calls are TRBV7-9 and TRBJ2-2, with D unclear. The CDR3 spans 12 residues. The V gene's germline CDR1 is SEHNR and CDR2 FQNEAQ (reference sequence). Trimming stripped 5 bases from V and 7 bases from J, with 8 bases between.

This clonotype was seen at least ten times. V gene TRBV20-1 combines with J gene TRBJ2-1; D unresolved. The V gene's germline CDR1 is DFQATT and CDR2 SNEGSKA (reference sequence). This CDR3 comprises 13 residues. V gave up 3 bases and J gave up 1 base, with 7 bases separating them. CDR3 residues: CSASRASYNEQFF. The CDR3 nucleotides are TGCAGTGCTAGCCGAGCTTCCTACAATGAGCAGTTCTTC.

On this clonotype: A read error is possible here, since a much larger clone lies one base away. CDR3 region: CASSLQRDYGYTF. In DNA, the CDR3 is TGCGCCAGCAGCTTACAGCGTGACTATGGCTACACCTTC. This chain uses TRBV5-1 with TRBJ1-2, with D unclear. Germline CDR1 is SGHRS and CDR2 is YFSETQ. The CDR3 has 13 residues. Trimming took off 2 bases at V and 3 bases at J, with 8 bases between the two ends.

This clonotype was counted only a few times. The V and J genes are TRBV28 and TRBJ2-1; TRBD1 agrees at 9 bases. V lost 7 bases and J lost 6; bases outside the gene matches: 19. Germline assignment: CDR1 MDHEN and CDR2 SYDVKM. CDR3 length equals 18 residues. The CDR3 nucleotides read TGTGCCAGCACTTTTGGCCCGGGACAGGGAATCCTTTTCAATGAGCAGTTCTTC. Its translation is CASTFGPGQGILFNEQFF.

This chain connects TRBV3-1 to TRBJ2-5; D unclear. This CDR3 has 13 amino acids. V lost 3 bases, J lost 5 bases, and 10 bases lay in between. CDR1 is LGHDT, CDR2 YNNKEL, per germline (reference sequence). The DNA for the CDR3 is TGTGCCAGCAGCCATCCCCTTGGGGAGACCCAGTACTTC. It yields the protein CASSHPLGETQYF.

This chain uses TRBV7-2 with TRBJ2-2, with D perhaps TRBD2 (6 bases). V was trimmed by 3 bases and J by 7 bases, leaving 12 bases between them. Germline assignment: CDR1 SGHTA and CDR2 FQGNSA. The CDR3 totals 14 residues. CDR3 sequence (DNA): TGTGCCAGCAGCTTGACTAGTATCAACGGGGAGCTGTTTTTT. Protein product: CASSLTSINGELFF.

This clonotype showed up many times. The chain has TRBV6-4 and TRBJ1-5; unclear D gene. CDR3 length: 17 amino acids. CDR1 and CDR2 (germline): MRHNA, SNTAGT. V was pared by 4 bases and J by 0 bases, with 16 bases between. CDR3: CASSGFPGRNSNQPQHF. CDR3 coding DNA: TGTGCCAGCAGTGGGTTCCCGGGCCGAAATAGCAATCAGCCCCAGCATTTT.

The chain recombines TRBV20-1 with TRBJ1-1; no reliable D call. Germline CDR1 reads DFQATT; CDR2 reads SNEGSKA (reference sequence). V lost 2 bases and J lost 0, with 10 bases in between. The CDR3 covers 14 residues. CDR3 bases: TGCAGTGCTAGAAAGGCAGTGATGAACACTGAAGCTTTCTTT. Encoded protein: CSARKAVMNTEAFF.

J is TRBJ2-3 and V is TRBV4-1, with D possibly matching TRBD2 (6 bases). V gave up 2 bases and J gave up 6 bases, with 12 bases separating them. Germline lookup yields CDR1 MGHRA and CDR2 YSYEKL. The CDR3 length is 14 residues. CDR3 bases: TGCGCCAGCAGCCAAATTGGAGGGAGGGATACGCAGTATTTT. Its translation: CASSQIGGRDTQYF.

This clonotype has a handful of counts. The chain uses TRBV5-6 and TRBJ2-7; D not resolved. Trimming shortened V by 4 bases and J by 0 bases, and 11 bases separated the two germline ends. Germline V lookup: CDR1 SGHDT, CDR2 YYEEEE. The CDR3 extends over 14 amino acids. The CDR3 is CASSRGRNSYEQYF. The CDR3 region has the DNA TGTGCCAGCAGCCGAGGACGCAACTCCTACGAGCAGTACTTC.

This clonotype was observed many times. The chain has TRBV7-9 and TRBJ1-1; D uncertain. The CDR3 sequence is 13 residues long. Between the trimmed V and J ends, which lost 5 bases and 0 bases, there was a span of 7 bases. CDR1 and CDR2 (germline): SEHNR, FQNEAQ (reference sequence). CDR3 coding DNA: TGTGCCAGCAGCCCTCATATGAACACTGAAGCTTTCTTT. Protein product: CASSPHMNTEAFF.

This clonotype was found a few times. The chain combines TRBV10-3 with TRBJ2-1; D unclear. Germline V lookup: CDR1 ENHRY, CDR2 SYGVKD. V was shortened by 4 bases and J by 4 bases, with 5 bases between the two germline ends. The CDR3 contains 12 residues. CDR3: CAISGPYNEQFF. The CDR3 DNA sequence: TGTGCCATCAGTGGTCCTTACAATGAGCAGTTCTTC.

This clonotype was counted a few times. The CDR3 is CASTKTGGQPQHF. The CDR3, as DNA: TGTGCCAGCACCAAGACAGGGGGTCAGCCCCAGCATTTT. The chain employs TRBV28 and TRBJ1-5; TRBD1 aligns across 9 bases. Trimming cost V 7 bases and J 6 bases; bases outside gene matches: 4. CDR1 is MDHEN, CDR2 SYDVKM, per germline. The CDR3 is 13 amino acids.